This TCR beta chain was sequenced in a study of T cell responses to AZD1222 COVID-19 vaccine. Study background: Second-dose schedules of about 4 or about 12 weeks were combined.

Using immunoSEQ multiplex PCR, the repertoire was profiled, and TCRdb retains in-frame clones only, with some absent. Here the sample spans approximately 150,000 clones, over 90% being singletons. Study-level results: Seropositive at baseline were only 5 to 7 AZD1222 recipients. Researchers took repertoire samples only after the peak T cell response had come. Donors were largely white British and mainly female; clonal diversity was possibly underestimated.

As for this clone: The antigen remains undetermined.

V lost 5 bases, J lost 5 bases, and 7 bases stayed unmatched. The CDR3 is made up of 15 amino acids. Germline V lookup: CDR1 MDHEN, CDR2 SYDVKM. The TCR originated in an adult in good health. This chain connects TRBV28 to TRBJ2-5; 11 nucleotides line up with TRBD1. The sample was peripheral blood, taken on day 0 of AZD1222 vaccination. CDR3 coding DNA: TGTGCCAGCAGTCCCCACGGACAGGGGGCTGAGACCCAGTACTTC. The encoded protein is CASSPHGQGAETQYF.